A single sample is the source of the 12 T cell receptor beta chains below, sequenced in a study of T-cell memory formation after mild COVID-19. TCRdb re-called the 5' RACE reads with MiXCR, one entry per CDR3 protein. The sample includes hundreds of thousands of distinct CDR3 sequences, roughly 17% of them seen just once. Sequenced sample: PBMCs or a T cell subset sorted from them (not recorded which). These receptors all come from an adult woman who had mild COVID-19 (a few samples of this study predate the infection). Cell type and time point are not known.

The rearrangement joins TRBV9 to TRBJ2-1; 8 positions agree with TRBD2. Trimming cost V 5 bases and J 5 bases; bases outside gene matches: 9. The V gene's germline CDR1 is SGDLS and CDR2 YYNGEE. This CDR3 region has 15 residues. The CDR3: CASSVLAGGNNEQFF. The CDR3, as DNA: TGTGCCAGCAGTGTTCTAGCGGGTGGGAACAATGAGCAGTTCTTC.

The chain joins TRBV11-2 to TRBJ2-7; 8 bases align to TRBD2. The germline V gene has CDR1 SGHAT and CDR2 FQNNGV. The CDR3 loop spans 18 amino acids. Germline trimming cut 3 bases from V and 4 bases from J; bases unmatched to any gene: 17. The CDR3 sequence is CASSFREDQSGRGYEQYF. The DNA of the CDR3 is TGTGCCAGCAGCTTTAGGGAGGACCAAAGCGGGAGAGGTTACGAGCAGTACTTC.

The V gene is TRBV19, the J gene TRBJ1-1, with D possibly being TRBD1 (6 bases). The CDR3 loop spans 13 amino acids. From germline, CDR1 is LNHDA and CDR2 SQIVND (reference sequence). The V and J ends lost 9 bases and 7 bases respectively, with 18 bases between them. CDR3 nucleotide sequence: TGTGCCAGCTCCAGGGGTCTTAAGGGTGAAGCTTTCTTT. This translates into CASSRGLKGEAFF.

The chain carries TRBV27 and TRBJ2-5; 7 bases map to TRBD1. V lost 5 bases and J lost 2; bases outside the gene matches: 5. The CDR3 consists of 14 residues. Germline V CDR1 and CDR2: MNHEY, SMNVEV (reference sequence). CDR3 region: CASSPTQGQETQYF. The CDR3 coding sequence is TGTGCCAGCAGTCCGACACAGGGGCAAGAGACCCAGTACTTC.

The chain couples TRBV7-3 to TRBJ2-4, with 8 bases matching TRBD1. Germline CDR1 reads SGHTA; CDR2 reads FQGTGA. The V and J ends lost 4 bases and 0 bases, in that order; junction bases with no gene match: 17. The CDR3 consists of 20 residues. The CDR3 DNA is TGTGCCAGCAGCTATTTATCAGGGGGCGCGGAGGGAATAGCCAAAAACATTCAGTACTTC. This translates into CASSYLSGGAEGIAKNIQYF.

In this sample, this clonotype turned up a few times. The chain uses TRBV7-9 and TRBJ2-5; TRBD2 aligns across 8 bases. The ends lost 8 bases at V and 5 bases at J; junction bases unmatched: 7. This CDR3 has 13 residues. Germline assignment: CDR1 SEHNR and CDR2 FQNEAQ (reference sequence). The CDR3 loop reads CASRREGRETQYF. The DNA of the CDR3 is TGTGCCAGCCGACGGGAGGGCCGGGAGACCCAGTACTTC.

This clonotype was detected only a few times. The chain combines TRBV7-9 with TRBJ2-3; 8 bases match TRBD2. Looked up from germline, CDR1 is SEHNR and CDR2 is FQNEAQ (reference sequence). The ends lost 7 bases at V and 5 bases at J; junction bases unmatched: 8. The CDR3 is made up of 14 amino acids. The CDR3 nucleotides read TGTGCCAGCAACCAGCTAGCGGGTGGAGATACGCAGTATTTT. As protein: CASNQLAGGDTQYF.

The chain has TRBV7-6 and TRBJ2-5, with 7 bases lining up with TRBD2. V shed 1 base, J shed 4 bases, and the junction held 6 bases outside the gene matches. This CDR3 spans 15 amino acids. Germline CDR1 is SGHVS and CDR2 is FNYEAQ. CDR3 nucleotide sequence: TGTGCCAGCAGCTTAGAGTGGGCTAGCGGAGAGACCCAGTACTTC. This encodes CASSLEWASGETQYF.

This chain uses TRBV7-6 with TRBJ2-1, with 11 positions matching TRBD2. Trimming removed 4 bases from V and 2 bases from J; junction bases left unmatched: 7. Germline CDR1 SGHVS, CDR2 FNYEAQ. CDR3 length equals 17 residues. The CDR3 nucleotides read TGTGCCAGCAGCTCCGGGACTAGCGGTTTTCCCTACAATGAGCAGTTCTTC. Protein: CASSSGTSGFPYNEQFF.

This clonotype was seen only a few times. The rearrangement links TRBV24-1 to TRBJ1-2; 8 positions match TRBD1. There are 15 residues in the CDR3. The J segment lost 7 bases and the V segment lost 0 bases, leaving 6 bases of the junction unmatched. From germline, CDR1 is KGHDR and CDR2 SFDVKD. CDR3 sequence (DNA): TGTGCCACCAGTGATTTGGCAGGGGGCGCTTTTGGCTACACCTTC. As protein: CATSDLAGGAFGYTF.

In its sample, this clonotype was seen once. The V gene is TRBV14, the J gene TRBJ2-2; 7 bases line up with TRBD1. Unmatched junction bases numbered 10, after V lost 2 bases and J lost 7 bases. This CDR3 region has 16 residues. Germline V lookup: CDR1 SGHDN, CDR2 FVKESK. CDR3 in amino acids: CASSQLNRGRNGELFF. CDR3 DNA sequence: TGTGCCAGCAGCCAACTGAACAGGGGTCGTAACGGGGAGCTGTTTTTT.

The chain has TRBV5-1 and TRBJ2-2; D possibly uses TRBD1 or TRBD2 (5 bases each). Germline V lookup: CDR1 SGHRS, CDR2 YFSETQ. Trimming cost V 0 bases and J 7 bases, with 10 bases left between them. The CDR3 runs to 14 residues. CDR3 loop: CASSLAGAIGELFF. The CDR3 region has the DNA TGCGCCAGCAGCTTGGCCGGGGCTATCGGGGAGCTGTTTTTT.